This T cell receptor (beta chain) was captured by sequencing in a study of T-cell reconstitution after alpha-beta-depleted transplantation in children. A library of TCRbeta sequences, prepared with unique molecular identifiers, was generated. One entry per CDR3 protein results from TCRdb running MiXCR on the PCR reads. The profile shows hundreds of thousands of distinct CDR3 sequences, less than 15% of them singletons. This clonotype turned up a few times. V was clipped by 6 bases and J by 3 bases, with 18 bases between them. This CDR3 comprises 15 residues. Per germline, CDR1 ENHRY and CDR2 SYGVKD. The sample here was PBMCs, taken before TCRalphabeta/CD19-depleted stem cell transplant. This clonotype was obtained from a girl aged 2 to 10 with congenital amegakaryocytic thrombocytopenia, due to receive a stem cell transplant. The chain recombines TRBV10-3 with TRBJ2-7; D gene ambiguous. The CDR3 region has the DNA TGTGCCATCAGCTTAGACGGTGCCCCCCGCTACGAGCAGTACTTC. Amino acids: CAISLDGAPRYEQYF.